The clone carrying this T cell receptor beta chain turned up a few times. The antigen is not known. Extraction of RNA preceded its reverse transcription into cDNA, which served as the sequencing template. Profiled with immunoSEQ multiplex PCR; TCRdb holds only in-frame clones, not every one. The profile covers approximately 150,000 clones, with about 67% appearing a single time and approximately 10% taken by the ten largest. The sample is drawn from a study of CD8+ T cells in alopecia areata. Study observations and caveats: Scalp specimens additionally yield sequences from normal skin's resident alphabeta T cells.

The CDR3 has 15 residues. Trimming took 3 bases from V and 1 from J, leaving 10 bases between them. Per the germline V gene, CDR1 is SEHNR and CDR2 is FQNEAQ (reference sequence). The TCR originated in a human donor with alopecia areata. Material: CD8+ T cells sorted from blood, obtained at week 0. V and J are TRBV7-9 and TRBJ1-3; D ambiguous. CDR3 amino acids: CASSLEDTSGNTIYF. The CDR3 DNA sequence: TGTGCCAGCAGCTTGGAAGACACATCTGGAAACACCATATATTTT.